These T cell receptor beta chains were read from a single sample in a study of T cell repertoires in cytomegalovirus infection. One entry per CDR3 protein results from TCRdb running MiXCR on the reads. Seen here are more than 400,000 distinct CDR3 sequences, 26% observed once, and the top ten hold about 13%. Sequencing was carried out using PBMCs. All receptors derive from a human donor in good health (CMV status not recorded). Some clones in this sample may be carry-over from other donors' samples. CDR3s include the opening cysteine and the closing phenylalanine or tryptophan. D genes are given only for firm matches. Expanded clones get a size class; other rows say once, few or many, or leave the size out.

CDR3 | DNA | D | J | size | V
CASSLGRLAGGPSLLYEQYF | TGCGCCAGCAGCTTGGGCAGACTAGCGGGAGGGCCAAGTCTTCTATACGAGCAGTACTTC | TRBD2 | TRBJ2-7 | - | TRBV5-1
CASSKMGTRTDTQYF | TGTGCCAGCAGCAAGATGGGTACGCGCACAGATACGCAGTATTTT | - | TRBJ2-3 | many | TRBV6-1
CAISEGLETYGYTF | TGTGCCATCAGTGAAGGATTGGAGACCTATGGCTACACCTTC | - | TRBJ1-2 | few | TRBV10-3
CASQGQGNYGYTF | TGTGCTAGTCAGGGACAGGGTAACTATGGCTACACCTTC | TRBD1 | TRBJ1-2 | - | TRBV12-5
CASSYSSSGVYNEQFF | TGTGCCAGCAGTTACTCGAGTAGCGGGGTTTACAATGAGCAGTTCTTC | TRBD2 | TRBJ2-1 | - | TRBV6-6
CASSYRRSTDTQYF | TGTGCCAGCAGTTACCGCAGGAGCACAGATACGCAGTATTTT | - | TRBJ2-3 | few | TRBV6-2/TRBV6-3
CASRETGGRGNTIYF | TGTGCCAGCAGAGAGACAGGGGGAAGAGGAAACACCATATATTTT | TRBD1 | TRBJ1-3 | - | TRBV12-3/TRBV12-4
CSARELRLAGVKDTQYF | TGCAGTGCTAGAGAGCTTAGGCTAGCGGGAGTTAAAGATACGCAGTATTTT | TRBD2 | TRBJ2-3 | - | TRBV20-1
CASSLNQGQPQHF | TGTGCCAGCAGCTTAAATCAGGGTCAGCCCCAGCATTTT | - | TRBJ1-5 | few | TRBV7-6
CASSSGNQSPNYGYTF | TGTGCCAGCAGCTCGGGGAACCAAAGCCCTAACTATGGCTACACCTTC | - | TRBJ1-2 | - | TRBV7-9
CASKRASYGRDTQYF | TGTGCCAGTAAACGGGCCTCCTACGGGAGAGATACGCAGTATTTT | - | TRBJ2-3 | - | TRBV19